The 29 T cell receptor beta chains in this list originate from one sample, sequenced in a study of control samples from healthy donors and cancer patients. Generated by immunoSEQ multiplex PCR, the TCRdb table keeps only in-frame clones and is missing some. The data contain some 250,000 clones, 82% of them singletons. The sequencing sample was made of PBMCs. These receptor sequences come from a woman aged 60-75 years with lung cancer.

A word on this clone: Other DNA sequences in this specimen translate into the identical CDR3. This chain connects TRBV3-1 (or the pseudogene TRBV3-2) to TRBJ2-7; D is unclear. The CDR3 loop spans 11 amino acids. The germline V and J ends were trimmed by 2 bases and 1 base, with 0 bases remaining between them. The germline V gene has CDR1 LGHDT and CDR2 YNNKEL (reference sequence). CDR3 sequence reads: CASSQSYEQYF. DNA of the CDR3: TGTGCCAGCAGCCAATCCTACGAGCAGTACTTC.

The rearrangement uses TRBV10-2 and TRBJ1-4; 7 positions match TRBD1. The trim removed 7 bases at V and 6 bases at J, leaving 8 bases unmatched. CDR3 length: 14 residues. Germline lookup yields CDR1 WSHSY and CDR2 SAAADI. CDR3 DNA: TGCGCCAGCATGCGGGACAGAGGACATGAAAAACTGTTTTTT. Its translation is CASMRDRGHEKLFF.

CDR3 nucleotide sequence: TGTGCCATCAGTGAGTCAACCGGACTAACCTACGAGCAGTACTTC. Translating it yields CAISESTGLTYEQYF. V usage is TRBV10-3 and J usage is TRBJ2-7; D may be TRBD2 (6 bases). Germline CDR1 and CDR2: ENHRY and SYGVKD. The CDR3 covers 15 residues. The germline V and J ends were trimmed by 0 bases and 2 bases, with 11 bases remaining between them.

This chain links TRBV28 with TRBJ2-7; 9 bases are a match to TRBD1. J gave up 4 bases and V 7 bases, and 8 bases lay outside the gene matches. The CDR3 loop spans 14 amino acids. Germline V lookup: CDR1 MDHEN, CDR2 SYDVKM. Here the CDR3 DNA reads TGTGCCAGCATTCAAACAGGGGGCTTTTACGAGCAGTACTTC. This gives the protein CASIQTGGFYEQYF.

The rearrangement links TRBV6-5 to TRBJ1-6, with D unclear. Trimming stripped 7 bases from V and 0 bases from J, with 10 bases between. Germline assignment: CDR1 MNHEY and CDR2 SVGAGI. The CDR3 has 15 residues. CDR3 in DNA: TGTGCCAGCAAGAGGGTCAACTCCTATAATTCACCCCTCCACTTT. Its protein is CASKRVNSYNSPLHF.

This chain uses TRBV24-1 with TRBJ2-3, with a weak D call TRBD1 (6 bases). CDR3 length: 15 amino acids. V gave up 3 bases and J gave up 1 base, with 10 bases separating them. CDR1 is KGHDR, CDR2 SFDVKD, per germline. The CDR3 sequence is CATSDPAGGTDTQYF. Written as DNA, the CDR3 is TGTGCCACCAGTGATCCTGCAGGGGGCACAGATACGCAGTATTTT.

CDR3 residues: CASDAWGNTGELFF. CDR3 nucleotides: TGTGCCAGCGACGCCTGGGGTAACACCGGGGAGCTGTTTTTT. The chain recombines TRBV7-2 with TRBJ2-2; D unresolved. The V end was cut by 8 bases, the J end by 2 bases, with 12 bases between. There are 14 residues in the CDR3. Germline-derived CDR1 and CDR2 are SGHTA and FQGNSA.

V usage is TRBV19 and J usage is TRBJ2-7; D may correspond to TRBD1 or TRBD2 (5 bases each). CDR1 and CDR2 from the germline V gene are LNHDA and SQIVND (reference sequence). The CDR3 is 13 residues long. V was trimmed by 3 bases and J by 5 bases, leaving 11 bases between them. The chain's CDR3 is CASSISGTHEQYF. The CDR3 nucleotides read TGTGCCAGTAGTATCTCAGGGACCCACGAGCAGTACTTC.

The rearrangement uses TRBV9 and TRBJ2-3; no clear D gene. The CDR3 spans 14 residues. Trimming pared 3 bases from V and 1 base from J, leaving 9 bases between. The V gene's germline CDR1 is SGDLS and CDR2 YYNGEE. The DNA for the CDR3 is TGTGCCAGCAGCGCCGGCCTCGGCACAGATACGCAGTATTTT. Amino acids: CASSAGLGTDTQYF.

The CDR3 nucleotides read TGTGCCAGTAGTAAGGGGGCGTGGGAGCAGTACTTC. This translates into CASSKGAWEQYF. The chain recombines TRBV19 with TRBJ2-7; 7 bases fit TRBD1. J lost 7 bases, V lost 4 bases, and 4 bases had no gene match. The germline V gene encodes CDR1 LNHDA and CDR2 SQIVND (reference sequence). This CDR3 comprises 12 residues.

V gene TRBV15 combines with J gene TRBJ1-4, with D hard to call. The germline V and J ends were trimmed by 5 bases and 8 bases, with 18 bases remaining between them. This CDR3 contains 15 residues. Germline V lookup: CDR1 LNHNV, CDR2 YYDKDF (reference sequence). CDR3 residues: CATSGSTGSGEKLFF. CDR3 sequence (DNA): TGTGCCACCAGCGGTTCCACGGGAAGTGGCGAAAAACTGTTTTTT. Together with reference TRBV15 and TRBJ1-4, the CDR3 gives the full variable domain: DAMVIQNPRYQVTQFGKPVTLSCSQTLNHNVMYWYQQKSSQAPKLLFHYYDKDFNNEADTPDNFQSRRPNTSFCFLDIRSPGLGDTAMYLCATSGSTGSGEKLFFGSGTQLSVL.

The J gene is TRBJ2-4, the V gene TRBV28, with TRBD2 matching over 7 bases. Germline V lookup: CDR1 MDHEN, CDR2 SYDVKM. The V gene end was trimmed by 4 bases and the J gene end by 0 bases; junction bases not matched to a gene: 9. CDR3 length equals 17 residues. The CDR3 DNA reads TGTGCCAGCAGTTCCTCTAGCGGTTCCCTAGCCAAAAACATTCAGTACTTC. It codes for CASSSSSGSLAKNIQYF. The whole variable domain, filled in from reference TRBV28 and TRBJ2-4, reads DVKVTQSSRYLVKRTGEKVFLECVQDMDHENMFWYRQDPGLGLRLIYFSYDVKMKEKGDIPEGYSVSREKKERFSLILESASTNQTSMYLCASSSSSGSLAKNIQYFGAGTRLSVL.

The rearrangement uses TRBV5-1 and TRBJ2-3; the D is unclear. Trimming pared 4 bases from V and 0 bases from J, leaving 3 bases between. Germline V lookup: CDR1 SGHRS, CDR2 YFSETQ. The length of the CDR3 is 12 residues. The CDR3 here is CASSLSTDTQYF. CDR3 nucleotide sequence: TGCGCCAGCAGCCTGAGCACAGATACGCAGTATTTT.

The chain is built from TRBV5-3 and TRBJ1-1; tentative D call: TRBD1 (5 bases). TRBV5-3 is an ORF, and what it does is uncertain. The CDR3 contains 14 residues. V lost 0 bases, J lost 1 base, and 7 bases lay in between. This chain's CDR3 is CARSLEQANTEAFF. Here the CDR3 DNA reads TGTGCCAGAAGCTTGGAACAGGCGAACACTGAAGCTTTCTTT.

DNA for the CDR3: TGCGCCAGCAGCTTGATGGGGGCGCAATACGAGCAGTACTTC. As protein: CASSLMGAQYEQYF. The chain is built from TRBV5-1 and TRBJ2-7; tentatively, D is TRBD1 (6 bases). The length of the CDR3 is 14 residues. Germline assignment: CDR1 SGHRS and CDR2 YFSETQ. Trimming removed 1 base from V and 4 bases from J, with 12 bases in between. Full variable domain (missing parts from reference TRBV5-1 and TRBJ2-7): KAGVTQTPRYLIKTRGQQVTLSCSPISGHRSVSWYQQTPGQGLQFLFEYFSETQRNKGNFPGRFSGRQFSNSRSEMNVSTLELGDSALYLCASSLMGAQYEQYFGPGTRLTVT.

The gene calls are TRBV2 and TRBJ2-7; 11 bases fit TRBD2. The germline V gene encodes CDR1 SNHLY and CDR2 FYNNEI. The CDR3 has 15 amino acids. Trimming removed 3 bases from V and 2 bases from J; junction bases left unmatched: 3. The CDR3 sequence is CASSDPSGGTYEQYF. CDR3 DNA sequence: TGTGCCAGCAGTGACCCTAGCGGGGGGACCTACGAGCAGTACTTC.

V and J are TRBV6-1 and TRBJ1-4; the D gene is possibly TRBD1 (5 bases). Trimming left V 2 bases short and J 7 bases short, with 11 bases between. CDR3 length equals 14 residues. CDR1 is MNHNS and CDR2 is SASEGT in the germline V gene. The CDR3 loop is CASSEYGGGEKLFF. For the CDR3, the DNA is TGTGCCAGCAGTGAATACGGGGGTGGTGAAAAACTGTTTTTT.

The chain combines TRBV11-1 with TRBJ2-7; TRBD1 aligns across 7 bases. This CDR3 contains 15 residues. V shed 4 bases, J shed 5 bases, and the junction held 11 bases outside the gene matches. The germline CDR1 and CDR2 sequences are SGHAT and FQDESV (reference sequence). The CDR3 bases are TGTGCCAGCAGCTCGAAGACAGGGTCTTTCCACGAGCAGTACTTC. It is translated as CASSSKTGSFHEQYF.

The CDR3 nucleotides read TGTGCCAGCAGTTACTCGACAGGGGGGGGATCCTACGAGCAGTACTTC. Translating it yields CASSYSTGGGSYEQYF. The rearrangement joins TRBV6-6 to TRBJ2-7; 9 bases line up with TRBD1. Germline values: CDR1 MNHNY, CDR2 SVGAGI (reference sequence). V lost 0 bases and J lost 1; bases outside the gene matches: 4. The CDR3 spans 16 residues.

The chain is built from TRBV7-9 and TRBJ1-4, with D possibly TRBD1 on 6 matching bases. CDR1 and CDR2 from the germline V gene are SEHNR and FQNEAQ (reference sequence). Between the trimmed V and J ends, which lost 1 base and 6 bases, there was a span of 9 bases. The CDR3 consists of 14 residues. DNA of the CDR3: TGTGCCAGCAGCTTAGGAGGGGGGGATGAAAAACTGTTTTTT. This gives the protein CASSLGGGDEKLFF.

This rearrangement joins TRBV6-5 to TRBJ2-1; weak D call: TRBD2 (7 bases). The germline V and J ends were trimmed by 8 bases and 6 bases, with 20 bases remaining between them. This CDR3 region has 15 residues. CDR1 and CDR2 (germline): MNHEY, SVGAGI. CDR3: CASSRVREGVNEQFF. CDR3 nucleotides: TGTGCCAGCTCCCGAGTGAGGGAGGGGGTCAATGAGCAGTTCTTC.

The V call is TRBV15, the J call TRBJ2-5, with D perhaps given as TRBD1 or TRBD2 (5 bases each). CDR1 is LNHNV and CDR2 is YYDKDF in the germline V gene (reference sequence). Deletions cut 0 bases from V and 5 bases from J, with 13 bases between. This CDR3 spans 15 amino acids. The CDR3 loop reads CATSRDKTRGETQYF. DNA of the CDR3: TGTGCCACCAGCAGAGATAAGACCCGGGGCGAGACCCAGTACTTC.

The chain's CDR3 is CASNLKRGDVTGELFF. CDR3 DNA: TGTGCCAGCAACCTAAAGCGGGGGGACGTCACCGGGGAGCTGTTTTTT. The chain is built from TRBV11-2 and TRBJ2-2; 9 positions agree with TRBD2. The trim removed 7 bases at V and 4 bases at J, leaving 10 bases unmatched. The CDR3 has 16 amino acids. From germline, CDR1 is SGHAT and CDR2 FQNNGV.

The rearrangement joins TRBV5-1 to TRBJ1-1; 8 bases agree with TRBD1. Germline CDR1 and CDR2: SGHRS and YFSETQ. There are 14 residues in the CDR3. The ends lost 4 bases at V and 6 bases at J; junction bases unmatched: 8. The CDR3 loop reads CASSESLQGAEAFF. CDR3 nucleotide sequence: TGCGCCAGCAGCGAGAGCTTACAGGGGGCTGAAGCTTTCTTT.

The chain carries TRBV4-1 and TRBJ2-3; 7 bases fit TRBD2. This CDR3 has 18 residues. V lost 0 bases to trimming and J lost 4 bases; unmatched junction nucleotides: 13. Germline CDR1 reads MGHRA; CDR2 reads YSYEKL. CDR3 loop: CASSQEVGGRLSPDTQYF. The CDR3 region has the DNA TGCGCCAGCAGCCAAGAGGTGGGCGGGAGACTCTCCCCAGATACGCAGTATTTT.

This sequence joins TRBV5-1 and TRBJ1-2, with no clear D. Germline V lookup: CDR1 SGHRS, CDR2 YFSETQ. This CDR3 has 12 amino acids. Between the trimmed V and J ends, which lost 1 base and 7 bases, there was a span of 8 bases. This chain's CDR3 is CASSLSDLGYTF. CDR3 nucleotide sequence: TGCGCCAGCAGCTTGTCCGACCTTGGCTACACCTTC.

The rearrangement links TRBV28 to TRBJ1-1, with TRBD1 matching over 7 bases. Germline CDR1 and CDR2: MDHEN and SYDVKM. The V gene end was trimmed by 4 bases and the J gene end by 7 bases; junction bases not matched to a gene: 6. CDR3 size: 13 residues. The CDR3 sequence is CASSSGQTIEAFF. Written as DNA, the CDR3 is TGTGCCAGCAGTTCGGGACAGACTATTGAAGCTTTCTTT. Full variable domain (remainder filled in from reference TRBV28 and TRBJ1-1): DVKVTQSSRYLVKRTGEKVFLECVQDMDHENMFWYRQDPGLGLRLIYFSYDVKMKEKGDIPEGYSVSREKKERFSLILESASTNQTSMYLCASSSGQTIEAFFGQGTRLTVV.

This clone occurred once. The chain links TRBV18 to TRBJ1-4; D ambiguous. Germline V CDR1 and CDR2: KGHSH, LQKENI. Trimming took 6 bases from V and 4 from J, leaving 15 bases between them. The CDR3 is 15 residues long. In DNA, the CDR3 is TGTGCCAGCTCGGAAGCTCTCTCTTTTAATGAAAAACTGTTTTTT. Its protein product is CASSEALSFNEKLFF.

The chain uses TRBV6-5 and TRBJ2-7; 8 bases are a match to TRBD2. The CDR3 extends over 13 amino acids. CDR1 and CDR2 (germline): MNHEY, SVGAGI. Unmatched junction bases numbered 10, after V lost 8 bases and J lost 7 bases. The CDR3 nucleotides are TGTGCCAGCGCAACCCTAGCGGGCGATGAGCAGTACTTC. It encodes CASATLAGDEQYF.